The following is a T cell receptor beta chain sequence with its context. Its cognate antigen is unknown. cDNA libraries of TCR beta carried unique molecular identifiers. Using its own MiXCR run on the PCR reads, TCRdb lists one record per CDR3 protein. The data contain 750,000 to 900,000 distinct CDR3 sequences, 46% of them singletons. The CDR3 is made up of 13 amino acids. The germline gives CDR1 SGHNT, CDR2 YENEEA. V was cut by 7 bases and J by 7 bases, with 15 bases left in between. The data were taken from a study of post-analysis software for immune sequencing data. General observations from the study: Five TRBV segments were more frequent in patients than controls; TRBV5-6, TRBV5-1 and TRBV20-1 belonged to this group. Normalized Chao1 diversity was significantly reduced in patients versus controls. Same-batch samples co-clustered strongly by F measure.

V usage is TRBV11-3 and J usage is TRBJ2-3, with D uncertain. Sequencing was done on a sample of blood. This TCR came from a girl aged 5 to 17 with multiple sclerosis. The CDR3 region has the DNA TGTGCCAGCACCGACCTACTTGGATATACGCAGTATTTT. Protein: CASTDLLGYTQYF.